The 18 T cell receptor beta chains listed next were all sequenced from one sample in a study of regulatory T cells in long-lasting Graves disease. Researchers made TCR beta libraries by using iRepertoire HTBI primers and running Arm-PCR on CDR3 regions. One entry per CDR3 protein, called by TCRdb with MiXCR from the multiplex PCR reads. The table shows about 540,000 distinct CDR3 sequences, with about 13% occurring only once. Time point of the sample: newly diagnosed GD, antithyroid drugs for less than 3 months. RNA from PBMCs was the source of the TCR library. These data were also filed under a second study, of T cells in Graves' hyperthyroidism and ophthalmopathy.

Sequenced material: peripheral blood mononuclear cells (PBMCs), taken at new diagnosis, from a patient treated with antithyroid drugs. These TCRs come from a man aged 25 to 45 with Graves disease.

This clonotype has a count of ten or more. The chain's CDR3 is CASRQLIKRDRADSYTF. The CDR3 DNA reads as TGTGCCAGCAGACAACTTATAAAGAGGGACAGGGCAGATAGCTACACCTTC. The chain couples TRBV7-8 to TRBJ1-2, with TRBD1 matching over 9 bases. V trimming: 6 bases; J trimming: 9 bases; junction bases outside the gene matches: 20. The V gene's germline CDR1 is SGHVS and CDR2 FQNEAQ. The CDR3 spans 17 residues.

This clonotype was detected many times. This rearrangement joins TRBV11-1 to TRBJ2-1; 11 nucleotides align to TRBD2. This CDR3 is built from 16 residues. The trim removed 5 bases at V and 7 bases at J, leaving 10 bases unmatched. CDR1 is SGHAT and CDR2 is FQDESV in the germline V gene (reference sequence). The CDR3 DNA is TGTGCCAGCAGCCAACTGACTAGCGGGAACAGTAATGAGCAGTTCTTC. Encoded protein: CASSQLTSGNSNEQFF.

This clonotype has only a few counts. The J gene is TRBJ1-1, the V gene TRBV7-9; 9 bases align to TRBD1. The CDR3 runs 17 residues. In germline, CDR1 is SEHNR, CDR2 FQNEAQ (reference sequence). V gave up 5 bases and J gave up 1 base; unmatched junction bases: 11. This CDR3 reads CASSPRQGVRSNTEAFF. In DNA form, the CDR3 reads TGTGCCAGCAGCCCCAGACAGGGGGTACGGTCGAACACTGAAGCTTTCTTT.

Details on this clonotype: A read error may explain this, as a much larger clone is one base away. The chain joins TRBV29-1 to TRBJ2-1; D is uncertain. CDR1 and CDR2 from the germline V gene are SQVTM and ANQGSEA. This CDR3 has 11 residues. The CDR3: CSVGQSNEQSF. The DNA of the CDR3 is TGCAGCGTTGGGCAGAGCAATGAGCAGTCCTTC.

This clonotype was observed at least ten times. The gene calls are TRBV5-1 and TRBJ2-7; D may correspond to TRBD1 or TRBD2 (5 bases each). The CDR3 has 15 amino acids. CDR1 is SGHRS, CDR2 YFSETQ, per germline. V lost 0 bases and J lost 0, with 10 bases in between. CDR3 region: CASSLAGTYSYEQYF. The CDR3 nucleotides are TGCGCCAGCAGCTTGGCCGGGACCTACTCCTACGAGCAGTACTTC.

A note on this clonotype: At one boundary the junction diverges from the germline segment, which might be a read error. The chain has TRBV18 and TRBJ2-1; 10 bases align to TRBD2. Germline V gene data show CDR1 as KGHSH and CDR2 as LQKENI. The CDR3 runs to 13 residues. CDR3 sequence: CTSSPGLAYEQFF. DNA of the CDR3: TGTACCAGCTCACCGGGACTAGCGTATGAGCAGTTCTTC.

This clonotype has ten or more counts. The V and J genes are TRBV11-1 and TRBJ2-7, with D possibly matching TRBD2 (6 bases). V gave up 11 bases and J gave up 0 bases, with 14 bases separating them. This CDR3 is built from 13 residues. Germline CDR1 SGHAT, CDR2 FQDESV (reference sequence). The CDR3 bases are TGTGCCCGAAAGCGGGCTAGCTCCTACGAGCAGTACTTC. This translates into CARKRASSYEQYF. The full variable domain, with the rest looked up from reference TRBV11-1 and TRBJ2-7, is EAEVAQSPRYKITEKSQAVAFWCDPISGHATLYWYRQILGQGPELLVQFQDESVVDDSQLPKDRFSAERLKGVDSTLKIQPAELGDSAMYLCARKRASSYEQYFGPGTRLTVT.

This clonotype has a count of ten or more. V and J are TRBV18 and TRBJ1-2, with no clear D. The germline CDR1 and CDR2 sequences are KGHSH and LQKENI. The CDR3 spans 12 residues. Deletions cut 1 base from V and 7 bases from J, with 7 bases between. The DNA for the CDR3 is TGTGCCAGCTCACCACGGGAAAGTGGCTACACCTTC. Amino acid sequence: CASSPRESGYTF.

This clonotype was seen once. The rearrangement links TRBV5-1 to TRBJ1-4; a weak D match, TRBD1 (5 bases). The CDR3 extends over 15 amino acids. From germline, CDR1 is SGHRS and CDR2 YFSETQ. Trimming removed 0 bases at V and 7 bases at J, with 13 bases between. CDR3 sequence: CASSLVAGTAEKLFF. The CDR3 DNA is TGCGCCAGCAGCTTGGTCGCAGGGACGGCTGAAAAACTGTTTTTT. Full variable domain (missing parts from reference TRBV5-1 and TRBJ1-4): KAGVTQTPRYLIKTRGQQVTLSCSPISGHRSVSWYQQTPGQGLQFLFEYFSETQRNKGNFPGRFSGRQFSNSRSEMNVSTLELGDSALYLCASSLVAGTAEKLFFGSGTQLSVL.

Many counts were recorded for this clonotype. The V call is TRBV10-1, the J call TRBJ2-7; D uncertain. The V end lost 0 bases, the J end lost 4 bases, and 7 bases lay between the germline ends. The CDR3 runs 13 residues. The germline V gene has CDR1 WNHNN and CDR2 SYGVQD (reference sequence). The CDR3 protein is CASSESRGYEQYF. The CDR3 DNA reads TGCGCCAGCAGTGAGTCCCGCGGTTACGAGCAGTACTTC.

The V call is TRBV30, the J call TRBJ1-1; perhaps TRBD1 as D (6 bases). The germline CDR1 and CDR2 sequences are GTSNPN and SVGIG (reference sequence). Between the trimmed V and J ends, which lost 3 bases and 10 bases, there was a span of 24 bases. This CDR3 is built from 15 residues. The CDR3 nucleotides read TGTGCCTGGAGGGATATATACAGGGAGCCGTTACGAGCTTTCTTT. Translating it yields CAWRDIYREPLRAFF.

The sample holds many counts of this clonotype. The genes are TRBV12-3 or TRBV12-4 and TRBJ2-3, with D perhaps TRBD1 (6 bases). The CDR3 has 12 amino acids. Trimming cost V 7 bases and J 8 bases, with 13 bases left between them. As DNA, the CDR3 is TGTGCCAGCAAACAGGGACCCGGTACGCAGTATTTT. Its protein product is CASKQGPGTQYF.

This clonotype appeared a few times. The CDR3 here is CATSRDSGPADTQYF. The CDR3 DNA follows: TGTGCCACCAGCAGAGATTCCGGGCCTGCAGATACGCAGTATTTT. The V gene is TRBV15, the J gene TRBJ2-3; no clear D gene. The CDR3 totals 15 residues. CDR1 and CDR2 from the germline V gene are LNHNV and YYDKDF (reference sequence). V shed 0 bases and J shed 4 bases, with 11 bases lying between them. Full variable domain (missing parts from reference TRBV15 and TRBJ2-3): DAMVIQNPRYQVTQFGKPVTLSCSQTLNHNVMYWYQQKSSQAPKLLFHYYDKDFNNEADTPDNFQSRRPNTSFCFLDIRSPGLGDTAMYLCATSRDSGPADTQYFGPGTRLTVL.

This clonotype was counted at least ten times. V usage is TRBV5-1 and J usage is TRBJ1-1; no reliable D call. Germline assignment: CDR1 SGHRS and CDR2 YFSETQ. The CDR3 length is 16 residues. Trimming took 2 bases from V and 0 from J, leaving 14 bases between them. CDR3 protein: CASSFGSSGVNTEAFF. CDR3 DNA sequence: TGCGCCAGCAGCTTCGGGTCTTCGGGTGTGAACACTGAAGCTTTCTTT.

This clonotype has only a few counts. V gene TRBV19 combines with J gene TRBJ2-3, with TRBD2 matching 9 bases. This CDR3 region has 15 residues. Losses at the gene ends were 5 bases for V and 3 bases for J; bases not matched to a gene: 6. The germline V gene encodes CDR1 LNHDA and CDR2 SQIVND (reference sequence). This chain's CDR3 is CASSPGTSQTDTQYF. For the CDR3, the DNA is TGTGCCAGTAGTCCCGGGACTAGCCAGACAGATACGCAGTATTTT.

This clonotype was seen a handful of times. With a much larger clone just one base away, this may be a read error. This chain uses TRBV7-9 with TRBJ2-1, with TRBD2 matching over 7 bases. This CDR3 is 13 amino acids long. Germline V gene data show CDR1 as SEHNR and CDR2 as FQNEAQ (reference sequence). The CDR3 sequence is CASSLQAGNEQLF. CDR3 sequence (DNA): TGTGCCAGCAGCTTACAAGCGGGGAATGAGCAGCTCTTC.

As to this clonotype: This clone may be a read error of a much larger clone one base away. The gene calls are TRBV7-6 and TRBJ2-7; 7 nucleotides line up with TRBD1. J lost 4 bases, V lost 5 bases, and 8 bases had no gene match. Germline lookup yields CDR1 SGHVS and CDR2 FNYEAQ. There are 14 residues in the CDR3. This chain's CDR3 is CASSGRQGMYEQYF. DNA of the CDR3: TGTGCCAGCAGCGGAAGACAGGGTATGTACGAGCAGTACTTC.

In this sample, this clonotype turned up many times. This chain links TRBV12-5 with TRBJ2-1; 16 nucleotides match TRBD2. The V and J ends lost 1 base and 4 bases, in that order; junction bases with no gene match: 16. There are 22 residues in the CDR3. Germline V gives CDR1 LGHNT, CDR2 FRNRAP. CDR3 sequence reads: CASGLGRGEGLAGGPRYNEQFF. The DNA for the CDR3 is TGTGCTAGTGGTTTGGGACGGGGCGAGGGACTAGCGGGAGGGCCAAGGTACAATGAGCAGTTCTTC.